A selection of T cell receptor beta chains follows, all from one sample in a study of blood T cell repertoires in COVID-19. TCRdb's copy holds only in-frame clones and misses some; the assay was immunoSEQ multiplex PCR. Of about 60,000 clones listed, about 78% are singletons. The sequenced sample was peripheral blood. The origin of the receptors is a man of 80 years or more with acute or convalescent COVID-19. Each CDR3 is given with its conserved first and last residue. Fields, in order: V gene, clone size, J gene, D gene, CDR3 protein, CDR3 DNA. A D gene is named only where the DNA matches it firmly. Expanded clones get a size class; other rows say once, few or many, or leave the size out.

TRBV15,few,TRBJ2-3,TRBD1,CATSRTTGYSSQYF,TGTGCCACCAGCAGGACGACAGGGTACAGTTCGCAGTATTTT
TRBV24-1,-,TRBJ2-3,TRBD1,CATSDLDRVGTQYF,TGTGCCACCAGTGATCTGGACAGGGTGGGGACGCAGTATTTT
TRBV11-3,-,TRBJ1-1,TRBD1,CASSLDRDRSSGAFF,TGTGCCAGCAGCTTAGACCGGGACAGGTCCTCAGGGGCTTTCTTT
TRBV5-1,-,TRBJ2-3,TRBD2,CASTLAGERIDTQYF,TGCGCCAGCACTCTAGCGGGAGAAAGAATAGATACGCAGTATTTT
TRBV19,-,TRBJ2-2,-,CASTPQLIPGELFF,TGTGCCAGTACCCCCCAGTTAATTCCCGGGGAGCTGTTTTTT
TRBV15,-,TRBJ1-1,-,CATSRGVNTEAFF,TGTGCCACCAGCAGGGGCGTCAACACTGAAGCTTTCTTT
TRBV2,-,TRBJ2-1,TRBD2,CASSASGGYNSYNEQFF,TGTGCCAGCAGTGCTAGCGGGGGATACAACTCCTACAATGAGCAGTTCTTC
TRBV2,-,TRBJ2-7,-,CASSVGSGDPYEQYF,TGTGCCAGCAGTGTAGGAAGCGGTGATCCCTACGAGCAGTACTTC
TRBV9,-,TRBJ2-1,-,CASSVNGNEQFF,TGTGCCAGCAGCGTCAACGGGAATGAGCAGTTCTTC
TRBV3-1/TRBV3-2,many,TRBJ2-1,-,CASSQDSRGEQFF,TGTGCCAGCAGCCAAGATTCTCGGGGTGAGCAGTTCTTC
TRBV11-2,-,TRBJ1-1,-,CASRFQGGAAEAFF,TGTGCCAGCAGATTCCAGGGTGGGGCCGCTGAAGCTTTCTTT
TRBV29-1,-,TRBJ2-3,-,CSVSAGITDTQYF,TGCAGCGTTAGTGCGGGCATCACAGATACGCAGTATTTT
TRBV6-1,-,TRBJ1-5,-,CASSEAVAGAVSNQPQHF,TGTGCCAGCAGTGAAGCGGTGGCAGGGGCAGTAAGCAATCAGCCCCAGCATTTT
TRBV3-1/TRBV3-2,-,TRBJ1-2,-,CASSQDQKSYGYTF,TGTGCCAGCAGCCAAGATCAAAAGAGCTATGGCTACACCTTC
TRBV24-1,-,TRBJ2-6,-,CATSNPGDSGANVLTF,TGTGCCACCAGTAACCCAGGGGACTCTGGGGCCAACGTCCTGACTTTC
TRBV6-1,-,TRBJ1-2,-,CASSEGREGGYTF,TGTGCCAGCAGTGAAGGGCGGGAGGGAGGCTACACCTTC
TRBV19,few,TRBJ1-2,-,CASNARTGIGGYTF,TGTGCCAGTAATGCCCGTACAGGGATTGGGGGCTACACCTTC
TRBV25-1,-,TRBJ1-4,TRBD1,CASSGTGYEKLFF,TGTGCCAGCAGTGGGACAGGGTACGAAAAACTGTTTTTT
TRBV18,-,TRBJ1-1,TRBD1,CASSPDRGVTEAFF,TGTGCCAGCTCACCTGACAGGGGAGTCACTGAAGCTTTCTTT
TRBV29-1,-,TRBJ2-1,-,CSGAGGGLIYNEQFF,TGCAGCGGAGCAGGCGGGGGCCTTATTTACAATGAGCAGTTCTTC
TRBV5-6,-,TRBJ2-7,TRBD1,CASSRDRANYEQYF,TGTGCCAGCAGCCGGGACAGGGCAAACTACGAGCAGTACTTC
TRBV5-1,-,TRBJ1-5,-,CASSSDGIGRPQHF,TGCGCCAGCAGCTCGGACGGTATCGGGAGGCCCCAGCATTTT
TRBV5-5,-,TRBJ1-2,TRBD1,CASSWGQGSGYTF,TGTGCCAGCAGCTGGGGACAGGGTTCAGGCTACACCTTC
TRBV6-6,-,TRBJ1-2,-,CASSLVSGYTF,TGTGCCAGCAGTTTAGTTAGCGGCTACACCTTC
TRBV6-5,-,TRBJ2-1,TRBD2,CASTEGRESYNEQFF,TGTGCCAGCACAGAGGGGAGGGAGTCCTACAATGAGCAGTTCTTC
TRBV30,-,TRBJ2-1,TRBD2,CAWGVLAGRNEQFF,TGTGCCTGGGGGGTCCTAGCGGGGCGGAATGAGCAGTTCTTC
TRBV2,-,TRBJ1-3,-,CASSPVGGGGNTIYF,TGTGCCAGCAGCCCGGTTGGGGGGGGAGGAAACACCATATATTTT
TRBV6-1,-,TRBJ2-7,TRBD2,CASSEEAGLGLAGGRYEQYF,TGTGCCAGCAGTGAAGAAGCGGGTTTGGGACTAGCGGGGGGGCGGTACGAGCAGTACTTC
TRBV11-3,-,TRBJ2-2,-,CASTPPGVGTGELFF,TGTGCCAGCACACCACCAGGGGTGGGCACCGGGGAGCTGTTTTTT
TRBV11-2,-,TRBJ1-2,-,CASSPYTGGTGGYTF,TGTGCCAGCAGCCCATATACGGGGGGCACTGGGGGCTACACCTTC
TRBV11-2,-,TRBJ2-6,-,CASSLVSGAGSPGANVLTF,TGTGCCAGCAGCTTAGTCTCCGGGGCGGGGAGCCCTGGGGCCAACGTCCTGACTTTC
TRBV7-2,few,TRBJ1-2,-,CASSLAEMVRGYTF,TGTGCCAGCAGCTTAGCAGAGATGGTACGAGGCTACACCTTC
TRBV4-1,-,TRBJ1-3,-,CASSQGYGSSGNTIYF,TGCGCCAGCAGCCAAGGATACGGGAGCTCTGGAAACACCATATATTTT
TRBV6-5,once,TRBJ2-1,TRBD2,CASSRGLATYNEQFF,TGTGCCAGCAGCCGTGGACTAGCGACCTACAATGAGCAGTTCTTC
TRBV21-1,-,TRBJ1-1,-,CASSTRLGHPNTEAFF,TGTGCCAGCAGCACCAGGTTGGGTCACCCGAACACTGAAGCTTTCTTT
TRBV29-1,-,TRBJ1-2,-,CSVALNYGYTF,TGCAGCGTTGCCCTTAACTATGGCTACACCTTC
TRBV6-2/TRBV6-3,-,TRBJ1-2,TRBD1,CASSYSQGAPGDYTF,TGTGCCAGCAGTTACTCCCAGGGGGCACCCGGGGACTACACCTTC
TRBV6-6,-,TRBJ2-2,TRBD1,CASSSQGAGTGELFF,TGTGCCAGCAGTTCACAGGGGGCCGGGACCGGGGAGCTGTTTTTT
TRBV4-1,once,TRBJ2-1,-,CASSPATSSNEQFF,TGCGCCAGCAGCCCGGCAACTAGTTCCAATGAGCAGTTCTTC
TRBV5-1,few,TRBJ1-2,-,CASSPDLGRLNYGYTF,TGCGCCAGCAGCCCCGACCTAGGAAGGCTGAACTATGGCTACACCTTC
TRBV7-3,-,TRBJ1-1,-,CASSLRFGTEAFF,TGTGCCAGCAGCTTAAGGTTCGGCACTGAAGCTTTCTTT